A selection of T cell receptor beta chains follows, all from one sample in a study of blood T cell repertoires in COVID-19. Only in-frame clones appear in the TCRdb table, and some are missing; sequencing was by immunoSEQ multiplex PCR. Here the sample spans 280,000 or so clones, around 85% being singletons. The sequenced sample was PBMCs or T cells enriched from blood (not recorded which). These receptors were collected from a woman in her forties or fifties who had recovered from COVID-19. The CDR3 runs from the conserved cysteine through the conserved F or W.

cdr3_aa: CASSPGTGQTRTSPLHF
j_call: TRBJ1-6
v_call: TRBV19

cdr3_aa: CASSLSGAHQETQYF
j_call: TRBJ2-5
v_call: TRBV5-4

cdr3_aa: CASSPSRAKDTQYF
j_call: TRBJ2-3
v_call: TRBV18

cdr3_aa: CASSETDNLSYTF
j_call: TRBJ1-2
v_call: TRBV10-2

cdr3_aa: CSVEDLRTGISGNTIYF
j_call: TRBJ1-3
v_call: TRBV29-1

cdr3_aa: CASSVEQGNYGYTF
j_call: TRBJ1-2
v_call: TRBV9

cdr3_aa: CASSSFEVLTEQFF
j_call: TRBJ2-1
v_call: TRBV9

cdr3_aa: CASSLETGRNTIYF
j_call: TRBJ1-3
v_call: TRBV7-2

cdr3_aa: CASSPNRDFNYGYTF
j_call: TRBJ1-2
v_call: TRBV18

cdr3_aa: CASRIGGYEQYF
j_call: TRBJ2-7
v_call: TRBV28

cdr3_aa: CSVGHANTGELFF
j_call: TRBJ2-2
v_call: TRBV29-1

cdr3_aa: CASSQVARLAGQFF
j_call: TRBJ2-1
v_call: TRBV4-1

cdr3_aa: CASSLGTGFYGYTF
j_call: TRBJ1-2
v_call: TRBV13

cdr3_aa: CASSFLGSGEAFF
j_call: TRBJ1-1
v_call: TRBV27

cdr3_aa: CASSQDLGLGTYEQYF
j_call: TRBJ2-7
v_call: TRBV3-1/TRBV3-2

cdr3_aa: CASSWTGQGFSGNQPQHF
j_call: TRBJ1-5
v_call: TRBV19

cdr3_aa: CASSGTGQQPQHF
j_call: TRBJ1-5
v_call: TRBV6-2/TRBV6-3

cdr3_aa: CASSYYRGTGELFF
j_call: TRBJ2-2
v_call: TRBV5-4

cdr3_aa: CSVALHTGELFF
j_call: TRBJ2-2
v_call: TRBV29-1

cdr3_aa: CATSRDHLLRDRGSTGNTIYF
j_call: TRBJ1-3
v_call: TRBV15

cdr3_aa: CASSLRGQGRDEQYF
j_call: TRBJ2-7
v_call: TRBV7-3

cdr3_aa: CASSTSDSRSEKLFF
j_call: TRBJ1-4
v_call: TRBV19

cdr3_aa: CASSRRLSVEGIAFF
j_call: TRBJ1-1
v_call: TRBV3-1/TRBV3-2

cdr3_aa: CASTHPGQGYNTQYF
j_call: TRBJ2-3
v_call: TRBV7-8

cdr3_aa: CASSSGTASGANVLTF
j_call: TRBJ2-6
v_call: TRBV7-2

cdr3_aa: CASKAGTDTQYF
j_call: TRBJ2-3
v_call: TRBV6-5

cdr3_aa: CASSSGLAGANTGELFF
j_call: TRBJ2-2
v_call: TRBV5-1

cdr3_aa: CASSNLAEDTQYF
j_call: TRBJ2-3
v_call: TRBV5-1

cdr3_aa: CASGDFMNTEAFF
j_call: TRBJ1-1
v_call: TRBV12-3/TRBV12-4

cdr3_aa: CATSDFGLAGNNEQFF
j_call: TRBJ2-1
v_call: TRBV24-1

cdr3_aa: CASSATVTHYEQYF
j_call: TRBJ2-7
v_call: TRBV28

cdr3_aa: CASSREGTSAPSNYGYTF
j_call: TRBJ1-2
v_call: TRBV6-2/TRBV6-3

cdr3_aa: CASSGLAGGDEQYF
j_call: TRBJ2-7
v_call: TRBV19

cdr3_aa: CASSFGINYGYTF
j_call: TRBJ1-2
v_call: TRBV7-2

cdr3_aa: CASSLGGQNIQYF
j_call: TRBJ2-4
v_call: TRBV11-3

cdr3_aa: CASSPPGGTDATNEKLFF
j_call: TRBJ1-4
v_call: TRBV4-2

cdr3_aa: CASSGSLAGTYEQYF
j_call: TRBJ2-7
v_call: TRBV5-1

cdr3_aa: CASSLSTGQGTYEQYF
j_call: TRBJ2-7
v_call: TRBV27

cdr3_aa: CASSLGPITYEQYF
j_call: TRBJ2-7
v_call: TRBV13

cdr3_aa: CASSYSTSRVKSPLHF
j_call: TRBJ1-6
v_call: TRBV6-5

cdr3_aa: CAARDILNEKLFF
j_call: TRBJ1-4
v_call: TRBV30

cdr3_aa: CAKEGRGSKGYTF
j_call: TRBJ1-2
v_call: TRBV2

cdr3_aa: CASGIGASGTEAFF
j_call: TRBJ1-1
v_call: TRBV5-1

cdr3_aa: CASSFPGMGETQYF
j_call: TRBJ2-5
v_call: TRBV7-9

cdr3_aa: CASKMYSRDLTEAFF
j_call: TRBJ1-1
v_call: TRBV19

cdr3_aa: CASSPRDRVQNSPLHF
j_call: TRBJ1-6
v_call: TRBV7-2

cdr3_aa: CASSPVSAPNTIYF
j_call: TRBJ1-3
v_call: TRBV7-9

cdr3_aa: CASSRSGGVEETQYF
j_call: TRBJ2-5
v_call: TRBV7-3

cdr3_aa: CASSKGQGIHTEAFF
j_call: TRBJ1-1
v_call: TRBV7-9

cdr3_aa: CASSLVTPEQYF
j_call: TRBJ2-7
v_call: TRBV28

cdr3_aa: CASSPRAGGTGELFF
j_call: TRBJ2-2
v_call: TRBV5-4

cdr3_aa: CATSRPLDYGYTF
j_call: TRBJ1-2
v_call: TRBV15

cdr3_aa: CATGQGYNTGELFF
j_call: TRBJ2-2
v_call: TRBV9